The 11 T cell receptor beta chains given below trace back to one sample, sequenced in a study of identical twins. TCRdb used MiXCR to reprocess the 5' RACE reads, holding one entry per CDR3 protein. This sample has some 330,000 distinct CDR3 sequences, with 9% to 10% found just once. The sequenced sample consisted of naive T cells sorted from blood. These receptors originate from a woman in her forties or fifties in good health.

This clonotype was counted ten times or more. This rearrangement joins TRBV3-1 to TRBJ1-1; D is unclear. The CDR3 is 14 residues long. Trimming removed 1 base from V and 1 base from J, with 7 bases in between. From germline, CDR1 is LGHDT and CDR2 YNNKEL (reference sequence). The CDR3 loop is CASSQVRRNTEAFF. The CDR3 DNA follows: TGTGCCAGCAGCCAAGTCCGTCGGAACACTGAAGCTTTCTTT.

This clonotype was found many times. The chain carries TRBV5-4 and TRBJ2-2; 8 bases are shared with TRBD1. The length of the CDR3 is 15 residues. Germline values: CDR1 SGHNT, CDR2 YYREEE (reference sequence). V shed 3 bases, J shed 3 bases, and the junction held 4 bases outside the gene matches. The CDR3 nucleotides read TGTGCCAGCAGCTCACAGGGGGTCTACACCGGGGAGCTGTTTTTT. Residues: CASSSQGVYTGELFF.

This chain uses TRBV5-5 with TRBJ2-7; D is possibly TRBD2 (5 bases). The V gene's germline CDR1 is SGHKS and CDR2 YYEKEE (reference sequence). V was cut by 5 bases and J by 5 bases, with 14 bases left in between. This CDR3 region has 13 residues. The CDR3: CASRLSGGHEQYF. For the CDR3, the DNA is TGTGCCAGCAGGCTGAGCGGCGGCCACGAGCAGTACTTC.

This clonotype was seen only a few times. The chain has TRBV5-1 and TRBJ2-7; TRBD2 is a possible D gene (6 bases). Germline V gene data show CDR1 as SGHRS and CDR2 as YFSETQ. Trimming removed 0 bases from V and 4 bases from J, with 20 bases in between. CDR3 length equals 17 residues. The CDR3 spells CASSLGVGVGGFYEQYF. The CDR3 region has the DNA TGCGCCAGCAGCTTGGGAGTGGGAGTGGGGGGATTTTACGAGCAGTACTTC. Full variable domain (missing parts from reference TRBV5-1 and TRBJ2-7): KAGVTQTPRYLIKTRGQQVTLSCSPISGHRSVSWYQQTPGQGLQFLFEYFSETQRNKGNFPGRFSGRQFSNSRSEMNVSTLELGDSALYLCASSLGVGVGGFYEQYFGPGTRLTVT.

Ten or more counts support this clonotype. In nucleotides, the CDR3 is TGTGCCAGCAGCCCAAACCGGGGGCTCGGGGGGCTTAGCGGGGAGCTGTTTTTT. Its translation is CASSPNRGLGGLSGELFF. The chain recombines TRBV4-2 with TRBJ2-2; tentatively, D is TRBD2 (7 bases). The CDR3 extends over 18 amino acids. The V and J ends lost 4 bases and 7 bases respectively, with 25 bases between them. CDR1 is LGHNA, CDR2 YNFKEQ, per germline.

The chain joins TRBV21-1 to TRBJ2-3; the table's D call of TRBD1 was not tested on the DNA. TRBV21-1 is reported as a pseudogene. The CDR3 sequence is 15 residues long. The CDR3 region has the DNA TGTGCCAGCAGCAAAGGAACAGGGCCCACAGATACGCAGTATTTT. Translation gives CASSKGTGPTDTQYF.

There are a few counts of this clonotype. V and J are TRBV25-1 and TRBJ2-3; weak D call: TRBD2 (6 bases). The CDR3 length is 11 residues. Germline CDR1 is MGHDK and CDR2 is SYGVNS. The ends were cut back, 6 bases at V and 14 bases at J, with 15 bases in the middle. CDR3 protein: CASSPGGAVYF. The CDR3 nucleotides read TGTGCCAGCAGCCCCGGCGGGGCCGTGTATTTT.

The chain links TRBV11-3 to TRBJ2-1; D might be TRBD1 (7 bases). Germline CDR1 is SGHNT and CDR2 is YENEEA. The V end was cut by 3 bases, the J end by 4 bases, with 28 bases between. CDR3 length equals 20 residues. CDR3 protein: CASSFKRRGLPPLNYNEQFF. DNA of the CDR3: TGTGCCAGCAGCTTTAAGAGGAGGGGGCTACCCCCACTTAATTACAATGAGCAGTTCTTC.

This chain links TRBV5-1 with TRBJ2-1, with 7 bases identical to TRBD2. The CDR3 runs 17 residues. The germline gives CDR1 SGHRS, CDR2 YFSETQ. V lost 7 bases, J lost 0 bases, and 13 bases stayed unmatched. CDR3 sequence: CASQVGGGVSSYNEQFF. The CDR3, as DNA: TGCGCCAGCCAGGTGGGGGGGGGTGTGAGCTCCTACAATGAGCAGTTCTTC.

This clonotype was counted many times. The CDR3 region is CSFNEANTEAFF. CDR3 in DNA: TGCAGCTTCAACGAGGCAAACACTGAAGCTTTCTTT. V is TRBV29-1 and J is TRBJ1-1; D not certain. This CDR3 has 12 amino acids. V dropped 8 bases and J dropped 2 bases, with 12 bases sitting between them. Per the germline V gene, CDR1 is SQVTM and CDR2 is ANQGSEA. The variable domain in full, with the rest retrieved from reference TRBV29-1 and TRBJ1-1, is SAVISQKPSRDICQRGTSLTIQCQVDSQVTMMFWYRQQPGQSLTLIATANQGSEATYESGFVIDKFPISRPNLTFSTLTVSNMSPEDSSIYLCSFNEANTEAFFGQGTRLTVV.

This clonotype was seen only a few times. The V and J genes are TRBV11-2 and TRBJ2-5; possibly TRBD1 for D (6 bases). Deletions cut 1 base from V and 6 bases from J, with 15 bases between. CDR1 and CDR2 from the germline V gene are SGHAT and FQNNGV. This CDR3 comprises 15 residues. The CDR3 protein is CASSLGSGAGKTQYF. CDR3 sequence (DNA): TGTGCCAGCAGCTTAGGGTCAGGGGCAGGGAAGACCCAGTACTTC.